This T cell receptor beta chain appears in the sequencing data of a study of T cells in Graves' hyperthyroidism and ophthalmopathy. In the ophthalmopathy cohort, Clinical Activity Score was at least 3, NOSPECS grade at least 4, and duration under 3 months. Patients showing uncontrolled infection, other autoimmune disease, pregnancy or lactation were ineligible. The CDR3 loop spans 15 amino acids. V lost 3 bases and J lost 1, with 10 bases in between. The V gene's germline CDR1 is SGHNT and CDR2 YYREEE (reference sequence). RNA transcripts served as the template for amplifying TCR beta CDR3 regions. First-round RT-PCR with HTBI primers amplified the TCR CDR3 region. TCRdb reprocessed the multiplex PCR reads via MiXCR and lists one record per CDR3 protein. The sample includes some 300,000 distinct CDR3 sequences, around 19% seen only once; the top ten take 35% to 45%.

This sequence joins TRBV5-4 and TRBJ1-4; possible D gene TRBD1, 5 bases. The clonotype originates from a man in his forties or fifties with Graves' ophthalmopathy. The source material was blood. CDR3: CASSSPGGTNEKLFF. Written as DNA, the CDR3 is TGTGCCAGCAGCTCTCCCGGGGGAACTAATGAAAAACTGTTTTTT.